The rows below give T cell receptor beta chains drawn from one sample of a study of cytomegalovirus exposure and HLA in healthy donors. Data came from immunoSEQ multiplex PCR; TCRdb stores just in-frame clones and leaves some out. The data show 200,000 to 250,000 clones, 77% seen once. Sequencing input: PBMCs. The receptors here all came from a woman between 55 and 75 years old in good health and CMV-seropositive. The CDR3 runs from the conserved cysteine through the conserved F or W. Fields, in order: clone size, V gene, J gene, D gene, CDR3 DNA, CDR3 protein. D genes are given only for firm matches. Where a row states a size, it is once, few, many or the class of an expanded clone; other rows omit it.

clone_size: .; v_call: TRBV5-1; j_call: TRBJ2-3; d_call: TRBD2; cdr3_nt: TGCGCCAGCACGCGGGGGGGCATAGATACGCAGTATTTT; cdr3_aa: CASTRGGIDTQYF
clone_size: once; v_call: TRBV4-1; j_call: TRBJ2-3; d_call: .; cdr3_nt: TGCGCCAGCAGCCAAGCTCCCAGGGGTGACACAGATACGCAGTATTTT; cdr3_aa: CASSQAPRGDTDTQYF
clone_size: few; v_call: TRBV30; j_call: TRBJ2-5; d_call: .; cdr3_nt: TGTGCCTGGAGTCGAAACGGGGTGGGTGAGACCCAGTACTTC; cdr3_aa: CAWSRNGVGETQYF
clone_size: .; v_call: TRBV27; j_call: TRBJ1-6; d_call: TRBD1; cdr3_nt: TGTGCAGTACTAACAGGGGACGGGTCCTATAATTCACCCCTCCACTTT; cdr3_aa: CAVLTGDGSYNSPLHF
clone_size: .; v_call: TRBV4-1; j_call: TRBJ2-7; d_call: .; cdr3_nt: TGCGCCAGCAGCCAAGGGAGGGCCTACGAGCAGTACTTC; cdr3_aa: CASSQGRAYEQYF
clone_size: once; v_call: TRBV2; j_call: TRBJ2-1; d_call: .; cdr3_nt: TGTGCCAGCAGTGACGGGGGGCCGGGGATAAATGAGCAGTTCTTC; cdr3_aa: CASSDGGPGINEQFF
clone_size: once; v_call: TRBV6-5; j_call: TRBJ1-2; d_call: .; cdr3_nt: TGTGCCAGCAGAGGAGACAGAAACTATGGCTACACCTTC; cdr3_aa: CASRGDRNYGYTF
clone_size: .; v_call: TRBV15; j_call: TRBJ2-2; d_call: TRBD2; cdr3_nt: TGTGCCACCAGAGGTGGGAGGGCCCACGGGGAGCTGTTTTTT; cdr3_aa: CATRGGRAHGELFF
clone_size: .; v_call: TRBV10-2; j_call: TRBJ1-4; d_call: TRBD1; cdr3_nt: TGCGCCAGCAGTGGGGGACAGCGGTCTAATGAAAAACTGTTTTTT; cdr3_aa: CASSGGQRSNEKLFF
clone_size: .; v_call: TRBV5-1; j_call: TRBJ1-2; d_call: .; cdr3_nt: TGCGCCAGCAGCGAGGGAAATGGTAGCGGCTACACCTTC; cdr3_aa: CASSEGNGSGYTF
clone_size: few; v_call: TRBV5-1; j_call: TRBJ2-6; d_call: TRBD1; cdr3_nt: TGCGCCAGCAGCTTGATGCCCCCTCGGCGACAGGGGGCTTACGGGGCCAACGTCCTGACTTTC; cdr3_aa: CASSLMPPRRQGAYGANVLTF
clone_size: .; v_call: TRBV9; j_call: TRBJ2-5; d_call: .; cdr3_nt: TGTGCCAGCAGCCCAGGGGTGGCAGTCCAAGAGACCCAGTACTTC; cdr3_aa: CASSPGVAVQETQYF
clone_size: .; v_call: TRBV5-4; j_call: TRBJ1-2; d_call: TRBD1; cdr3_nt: TGTGCCAGCAGGGGGACAGGGGTTTTGAGTGGCTACACCTTC; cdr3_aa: CASRGTGVLSGYTF
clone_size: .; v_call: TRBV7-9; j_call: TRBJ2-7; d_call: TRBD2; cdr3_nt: TGTGCCAGCAGTTTTGGACTAGCGGGGGGCTTGGAGCAGTACTTC; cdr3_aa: CASSFGLAGGLEQYF
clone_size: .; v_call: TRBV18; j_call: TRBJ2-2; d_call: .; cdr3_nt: TGTGCCAGCTCACCTGAGTGGGAGAGGACCGGGGAGCTGTTTTTT; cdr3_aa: CASSPEWERTGELFF
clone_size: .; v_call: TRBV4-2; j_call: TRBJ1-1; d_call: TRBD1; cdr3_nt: TGTGCCAGCAGCCGACAGGACAGGGGGAACACTGAAGCTTTCTTT; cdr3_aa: CASSRQDRGNTEAFF
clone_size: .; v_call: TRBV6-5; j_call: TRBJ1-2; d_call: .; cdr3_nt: TGTGCCAGCAGGTCGCATACAGGGTATGGCTACACCTTC; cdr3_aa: CASRSHTGYGYTF
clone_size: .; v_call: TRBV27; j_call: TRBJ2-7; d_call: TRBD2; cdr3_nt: TGTGCCAGCAGGGGACTAGCGGGAATCTACGAGCAGTACTTC; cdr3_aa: CASRGLAGIYEQYF
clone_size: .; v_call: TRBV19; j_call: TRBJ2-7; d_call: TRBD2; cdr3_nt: TGTGCCAGTAGTCCCGGGACTAGCGGGGGGGCCGTAAAGCAGTACTTC; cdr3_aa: CASSPGTSGGAVKQYF
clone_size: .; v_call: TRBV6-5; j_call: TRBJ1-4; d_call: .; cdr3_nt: TGTGCCAGCAGCGGGGTGGTAAATGAAAAACTGTTTTTT; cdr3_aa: CASSGVVNEKLFF
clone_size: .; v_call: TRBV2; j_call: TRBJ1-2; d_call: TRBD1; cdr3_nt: TGTGCCAGCAGTGAGAACAGGGGCATCTATGGCTACACCTTC; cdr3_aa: CASSENRGIYGYTF
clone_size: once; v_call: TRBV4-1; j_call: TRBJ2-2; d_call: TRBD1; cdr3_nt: TGCGCCAGCAGCCCCCTAACGACAGGGTACACCGGGGAGCTGTTTTTT; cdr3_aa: CASSPLTTGYTGELFF
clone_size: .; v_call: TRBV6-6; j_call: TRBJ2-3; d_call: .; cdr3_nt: TGTGCCAGCAGTGACAGTCACACAGATACGCAGTATTTT; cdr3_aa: CASSDSHTDTQYF
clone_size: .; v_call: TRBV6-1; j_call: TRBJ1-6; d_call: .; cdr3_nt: TGTGCCAGCGGGGCCGGGGGGTGGAGTAATTCACCCCTCCACTTT; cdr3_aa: CASGAGGWSNSPLHF
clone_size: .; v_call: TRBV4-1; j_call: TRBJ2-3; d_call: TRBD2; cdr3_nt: TGCGCCAGCAGCCAAACCCAGACTAGCGGGAGAAATACGCAGTATTTT; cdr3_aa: CASSQTQTSGRNTQYF
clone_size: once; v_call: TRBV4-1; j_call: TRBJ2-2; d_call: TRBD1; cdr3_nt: TGCGCCAGCAGCTCGGGACAGGGGTTCACCGGGGAGCTGTTTTTT; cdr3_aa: CASSSGQGFTGELFF
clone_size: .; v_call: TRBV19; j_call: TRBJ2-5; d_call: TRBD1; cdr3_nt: TGTGCCAGTAGCCCCCGCCGGACAGGGAAGCAAGAGACCCAGTACTTC; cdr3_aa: CASSPRRTGKQETQYF
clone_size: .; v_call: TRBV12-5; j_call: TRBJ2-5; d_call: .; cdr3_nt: TGTGCTAGTGGTCCGGGGGACGGTGGAGAGACCCAGTACTTC; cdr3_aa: CASGPGDGGETQYF
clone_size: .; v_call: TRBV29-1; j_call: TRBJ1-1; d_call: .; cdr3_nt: TGCAGCGTTGAGGCTAGACCAGACACTGAAGCTTTCTTT; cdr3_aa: CSVEARPDTEAFF
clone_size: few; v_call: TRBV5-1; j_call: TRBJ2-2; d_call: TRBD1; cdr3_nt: TGCGCCAGCAGCTTGGGAAGGGGGCGGAACACCGGGGAGCTGTTTTTT; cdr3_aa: CASSLGRGRNTGELFF
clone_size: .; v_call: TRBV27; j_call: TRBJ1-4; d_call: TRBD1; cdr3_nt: TGTGCCAGCAGCGGACAGGGTGGAAAACTGTTTTTT; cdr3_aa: CASSGQGGKLFF
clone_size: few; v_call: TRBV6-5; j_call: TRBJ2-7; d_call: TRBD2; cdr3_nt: TGTGCCAGCGGCTACCTAGCGGGAGACTACGAGCAGTACTTC; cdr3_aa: CASGYLAGDYEQYF
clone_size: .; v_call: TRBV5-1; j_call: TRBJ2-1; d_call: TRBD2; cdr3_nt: TGCGCCAGCAGCTTGGCCGTCTCTAGCGGCCCCAATGAGCAGTTCTTC; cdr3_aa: CASSLAVSSGPNEQFF
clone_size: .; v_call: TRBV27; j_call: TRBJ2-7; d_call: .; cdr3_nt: TGTGCCAGCAGTTTATTGGGGAGCGAGCAGTACTTC; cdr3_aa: CASSLLGSEQYF
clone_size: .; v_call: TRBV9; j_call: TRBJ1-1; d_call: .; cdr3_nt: TGTGCCAGCAGCGTTATTAGTGGTGCGAACACTGAAGCTTTCTTT; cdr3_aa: CASSVISGANTEAFF
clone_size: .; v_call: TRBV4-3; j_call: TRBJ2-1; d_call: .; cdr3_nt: TGCGCCAGCACCCAGGCGGCTACCTCGTATCATGAGCAGTTCTTC; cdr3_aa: CASTQAATSYHEQFF
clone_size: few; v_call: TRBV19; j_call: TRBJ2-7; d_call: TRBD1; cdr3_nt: TGTGCCAGTAGTAGACCGGACAGGGGCTTTTCAGACGACCCTTCCTACGAGCAGTACTTC; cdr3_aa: CASSRPDRGFSDDPSYEQYF
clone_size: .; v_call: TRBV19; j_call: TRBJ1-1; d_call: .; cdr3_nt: TGTGCCAGTAGTATCCGACAGGACTCGCCGAACACTGAAGCTTTCTTT; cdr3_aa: CASSIRQDSPNTEAFF
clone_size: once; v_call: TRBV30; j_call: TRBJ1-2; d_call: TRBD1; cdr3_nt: TGTGCCTGGAGCGCAACAGGGGGCTATGGCTACACCTTC; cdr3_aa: CAWSATGGYGYTF
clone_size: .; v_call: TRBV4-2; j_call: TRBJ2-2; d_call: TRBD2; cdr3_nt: TGTGCCAGCAGCCAGGGAGCGGGGGGAATAAACACCGGGGAGCTGTTTTTT; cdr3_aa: CASSQGAGGINTGELFF
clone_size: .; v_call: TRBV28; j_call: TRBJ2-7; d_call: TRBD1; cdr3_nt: TGTGCCAGCATTACTTCCCCCGGGACAGGGTGGTACGAGCAGTACTTC; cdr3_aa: CASITSPGTGWYEQYF
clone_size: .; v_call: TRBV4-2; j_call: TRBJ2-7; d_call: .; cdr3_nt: TGTGCCAGCAGCCAAGATCTCCACGAGCAGTACTTC; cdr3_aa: CASSQDLHEQYF
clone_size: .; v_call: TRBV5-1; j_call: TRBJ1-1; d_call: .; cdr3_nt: TGCGCCAGCAGCCTTGGAGAGAACACTGAAGCTTTCTTT; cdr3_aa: CASSLGENTEAFF
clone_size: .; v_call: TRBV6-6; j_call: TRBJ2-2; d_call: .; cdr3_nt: TGTGCCAGCAGTTATCCCGGGGGGCAGCTGTTTTTT; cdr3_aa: CASSYPGGQLFF
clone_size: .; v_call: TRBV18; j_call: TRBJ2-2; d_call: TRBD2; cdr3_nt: TGTGCCAGCTCACCCCGACTAGCGGGAGGGACCGGGGAGCTGTTTTTT; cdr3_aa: CASSPRLAGGTGELFF
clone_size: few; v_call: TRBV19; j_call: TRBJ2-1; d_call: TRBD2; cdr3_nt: TGTGCCAGTAGTCCCTCTAGCGGATATGAGCAGTTCTTC; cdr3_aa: CASSPSSGYEQFF
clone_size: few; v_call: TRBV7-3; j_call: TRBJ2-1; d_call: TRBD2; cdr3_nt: TGTGCCAGCAGCTCAACTCTAGCGGGGGAGTACAATGAGCAGTTCTTC; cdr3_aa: CASSSTLAGEYNEQFF
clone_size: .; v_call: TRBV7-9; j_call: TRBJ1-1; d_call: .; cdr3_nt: TGTGCCAGCAGCTTCCAGGCCACTGAAGCTTTCTTT; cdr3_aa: CASSFQATEAFF
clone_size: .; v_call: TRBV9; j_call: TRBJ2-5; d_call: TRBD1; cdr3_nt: TGTGCCAGCAGCGTAGGAGTTGGGACAGGAGAGACCCAGTACTTC; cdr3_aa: CASSVGVGTGETQYF
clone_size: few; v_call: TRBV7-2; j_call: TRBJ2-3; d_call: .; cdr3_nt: TGTGCCAGCAGCTTAGGTGGGACACCAGATACGCAGTATTTT; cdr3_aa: CASSLGGTPDTQYF
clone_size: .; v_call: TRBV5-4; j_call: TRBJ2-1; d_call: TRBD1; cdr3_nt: TGTGCCAGCAGCGAAGACAGGGGGAGGAGGTTCTTC; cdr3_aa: CASSEDRGRRFF
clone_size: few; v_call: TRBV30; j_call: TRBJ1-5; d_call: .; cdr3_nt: TGTGCCTGGAGTGTAGGGACTGTCGGTCAGCCCCAGCATTTT; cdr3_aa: CAWSVGTVGQPQHF
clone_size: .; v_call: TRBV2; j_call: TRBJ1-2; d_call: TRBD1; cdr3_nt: TGTGCCAGCAGGGAGAGGACAGGGCCAGAAGGCTACACCTTC; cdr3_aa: CASRERTGPEGYTF
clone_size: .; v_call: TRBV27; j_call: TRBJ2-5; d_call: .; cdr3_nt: TGTGCCAGCAGTCCGCGAGCAGGCACTTCGAGTCAAGAGACCCAGTACTTC; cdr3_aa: CASSPRAGTSSQETQYF
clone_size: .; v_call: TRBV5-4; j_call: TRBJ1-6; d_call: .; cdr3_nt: TGTGCCAGCAGCTTTGGGCAGGCCAATTCACCCCTCCACTTT; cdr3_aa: CASSFGQANSPLHF
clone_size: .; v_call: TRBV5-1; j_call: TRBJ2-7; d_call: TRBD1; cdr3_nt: TGCGCCAGCAGCATCGGGACAGCCTCTGGCGAGCAGTACTTC; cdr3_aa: CASSIGTASGEQYF
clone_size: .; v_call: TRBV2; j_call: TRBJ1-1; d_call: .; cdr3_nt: TGTGCCAGCAGTACCCTCCCGACAGGAGGCGAAGCTTTCTTT; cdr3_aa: CASSTLPTGGEAFF
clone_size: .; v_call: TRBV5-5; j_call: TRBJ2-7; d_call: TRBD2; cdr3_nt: TGTGCCAGCAACAAACTAACCGGGACTACCACCTACGAGCAGTACTTC; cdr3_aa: CASNKLTGTTTYEQYF
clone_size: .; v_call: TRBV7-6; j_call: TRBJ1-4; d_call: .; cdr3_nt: TGTGCCAGCAGCGTATACAGTAGGGGTAATGAAAAACTGTTTTTT; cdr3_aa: CASSVYSRGNEKLFF